Below, 29 T cell receptor beta chains from the same sample are listed, as sequenced in a study of blood T cell repertoires in COVID-19. Sequenced by immunoSEQ multiplex PCR; TCRdb stores in-frame clones only, minus some. The sample carries hundreds of thousands of clones, approximately 91% recorded once. Sequencing was done on a sample of PBMCs or T cells enriched from blood (not recorded which). These receptors all stem from a woman in her thirties or forties who had recovered from COVID-19.

The V call is TRBV28, the J call TRBJ1-2; D unclear. Germline CDR1 reads MDHEN; CDR2 reads SYDVKM. V lost 1 base, J lost 4 bases, and 10 bases lay in between. The CDR3 is 14 residues long. CDR3 loop: CASSLSDGIYGYTF. The CDR3 DNA is TGTGCCAGCAGTTTATCGGACGGGATCTATGGCTACACCTTC.

Here the CDR3 reads CASSAGPDIYGYTF. CDR3 in DNA: TGTGCCAGTAGTGCCGGCCCGGACATCTATGGCTACACCTTC. J is TRBJ1-2 and V is TRBV19; TRBD1 might be the D (5 bases). The CDR3 is 14 amino acids. CDR1 LNHDA and CDR2 SQIVND come from the germline V gene (reference sequence). Deletions cut 5 bases from V and 4 bases from J, with 14 bases between. Looking up the rest from reference TRBV19 and TRBJ1-2 gives the full variable domain: DGGITQSPKYLFRKEGQNVTLSCEQNLNHDAMYWYRQDPGQGLRLIYYSQIVNDFQKGDIAEGYSVSREKKESFPLTVTSAQKNPTAFYLCASSAGPDIYGYTFGSGTRLTVV.

V gene TRBV19 combines with J gene TRBJ2-6; D not resolved. The ends were cut back, 6 bases at V and 2 bases at J, with 11 bases in the middle. This CDR3 has 15 residues. Looked up from germline, CDR1 is LNHDA and CDR2 is SQIVND (reference sequence). CDR3 loop: CASRISSPGANVLTF. CDR3 DNA: TGTGCCAGTAGGATTAGCTCCCCTGGGGCCAACGTCCTGACTTTC. Filled out from reference TRBV19 and TRBJ2-6, the complete variable domain reads DGGITQSPKYLFRKEGQNVTLSCEQNLNHDAMYWYRQDPGQGLRLIYYSQIVNDFQKGDIAEGYSVSREKKESFPLTVTSAQKNPTAFYLCASRISSPGANVLTFGAGSRLTVL.

In nucleotides, the CDR3 is TGTGCCAGCTCATCCTTACCGGGACTAGCGGGGGTGTCCTACAATGAGCAGTTCTTC. Its translation is CASSSLPGLAGVSYNEQFF. The rearrangement joins TRBV18 to TRBJ2-1; 14 positions match TRBD2. The V gene's germline CDR1 is KGHSH and CDR2 LQKENI. This CDR3 is built from 19 residues. Trimming removed 5 bases from V and 1 base from J; junction bases left unmatched: 10.

V gene TRBV18 combines with J gene TRBJ1-1, with 11 bases lining up with TRBD1. This CDR3 comprises 16 residues. Germline CDR1 reads KGHSH; CDR2 reads LQKENI. Unmatched junction bases numbered 8, after V lost 6 bases and J lost 2 bases. CDR3 DNA: TGTGCCAGCTCCCCCGGACAGGGGGCCCAAAACACTGAAGCTTTCTTT. Encoded protein: CASSPGQGAQNTEAFF. The full variable domain, completed using reference TRBV18 and TRBJ1-1, is NAGVMQNPRHLVRRRGQEARLRCSPMKGHSHVYWYRQLPEEGLKFMVYLQKENIIDESGMPKERFSAEFPKEGPSILRIQQVVRGDSAAYFCASSPGQGAQNTEAFFGQGTRLTVV.

In this sample, this clone turned up a few times. The V call is TRBV7-2, the J call TRBJ2-2; 7 positions match TRBD2. Germline CDR1 is SGHTA and CDR2 is FQGNSA. The V segment lost 0 bases and the J segment 4 bases; nucleotides outside the gene matches: 2. This CDR3 is 15 amino acids long. The CDR3 reads CASSLASGGTGELFF. The CDR3, as DNA: TGTGCCAGCAGCTTAGCGTCGGGGGGCACCGGGGAGCTGTTTTTT.

J is TRBJ1-5 and V is TRBV19, with 7 bases matching TRBD1. J lost 7 bases, V lost 5 bases, and 11 bases had no gene match. This CDR3 contains 15 residues. The germline V gene has CDR1 LNHDA and CDR2 SQIVND (reference sequence). For the CDR3, the DNA is TGTGCCAGTAGTCCCCGACAGGGTCGGGGACAGCCCCAGCATTTT. Translating gives CASSPRQGRGQPQHF.

This chain joins TRBV7-3 and TRBJ2-2; D is unclear. V lost 5 bases and J 7 bases, leaving 20 bases between the germline ends. The CDR3 sequence is 16 residues long. The germline V gene encodes CDR1 SGHTA and CDR2 FQGTGA. The CDR3 loop is CASSPQASLVIGELFF. Written as DNA, the CDR3 is TGTGCCAGCAGCCCTCAAGCCTCGTTGGTGATCGGGGAGCTGTTTTTT.

V and J are TRBV4-3 and TRBJ2-1; maybe TRBD1 (8 bases). The CDR3 extends over 14 amino acids. The ends were cut back, 0 bases at V and 7 bases at J, with 10 bases in the middle. CDR1 and CDR2 (germline): LGHNA, YSLEER. In DNA form, the CDR3 reads TGCGCCAGCAGCCAAGAACAGGGGGGGAATGAGCAGTTCTTC. This translates into CASSQEQGGNEQFF.

CDR3 coding DNA: TGTGCCAGCAGAGTACAGGGAACTAATGAAAAACTGTTTTTT. As protein: CASRVQGTNEKLFF. The J gene is TRBJ1-4, the V gene TRBV2; TRBD1 is a possible D gene (6 bases). Germline CDR1 is SNHLY and CDR2 is FYNNEI. The CDR3 extends over 14 amino acids. V was cut by 6 bases and J by 1 base, with 9 bases left in between.

J is TRBJ2-3 and V is TRBV7-2, with 11 nucleotides matching TRBD1. The CDR3 consists of 14 residues. V lost 4 bases and J lost 6; bases outside the gene matches: 3. Germline lookup yields CDR1 SGHTA and CDR2 FQGNSA. CDR3 sequence (DNA): TGTGCCAGCAGCTGGGACAGGGGGAGGGATACGCAGTATTTT. Translating it yields CASSWDRGRDTQYF.

Written as DNA, the CDR3 is TGTGCCAGCTCACCGCAAAGGGCCGGGACAGGGACAAACAATGAGCAGTTCTTC. Translating gives CASSPQRAGTGTNNEQFF. This chain uses TRBV18 with TRBJ2-1; 9 nucleotides match TRBD1. With V trimmed by 3 bases and J by 5 bases, 14 bases remained unmatched. The CDR3 consists of 18 residues. Germline V gene data show CDR1 as KGHSH and CDR2 as LQKENI.

CDR3 in DNA: TGTGCCACCAGTGAACTAGCGGGACGCGAGCAGTACTTC. This encodes CATSELAGREQYF. This rearrangement joins TRBV24-1 to TRBJ2-7; TRBD2 aligns across 10 bases. CDR3 length: 13 residues. Germline-derived CDR1 and CDR2 are KGHDR and SFDVKD. V lost 4 bases to trimming and J lost 6 bases; unmatched junction nucleotides: 2.

The genes are TRBV10-3 and TRBJ1-4; D is unclear. V shed 5 bases and J shed 0 bases, with 4 bases lying between them. The CDR3 loop spans 13 amino acids. The V gene's germline CDR1 is ENHRY and CDR2 SYGVKD. The CDR3 coding sequence is TGTGCCATCAGTCTTGCAACTAATGAAAAACTGTTTTTT. This encodes CAISLATNEKLFF.

The rearrangement links TRBV7-3 to TRBJ2-5, with 9 bases fitting TRBD2. This CDR3 region has 15 residues. Germline V lookup: CDR1 SGHTA, CDR2 FQGTGA. Trimming took 4 bases from V and 5 from J; bases not matched to a gene: 8. The CDR3 loop is CASSSSGTSRETQYF. The CDR3, as DNA: TGTGCCAGCAGCTCCTCCGGGACTAGCCGGGAGACCCAGTACTTC.

This clone came up once. The chain recombines TRBV30 with TRBJ1-2; 9 bases match TRBD1. Losses at the gene ends were 2 bases for V and 5 bases for J; bases not matched to a gene: 3. The CDR3 loop spans 13 amino acids. The V gene's germline CDR1 is GTSNPN and CDR2 SVGIG (reference sequence). CDR3 sequence reads: CAWSKDRGYGYTF. The DNA for the CDR3 is TGTGCCTGGAGTAAGGACAGGGGATATGGCTACACCTTC.

V and J are TRBV3-1 (or the pseudogene TRBV3-2) and TRBJ2-3; 13 bases are shared with TRBD2. Germline V lookup: CDR1 LGHDT, CDR2 YNNKEL (reference sequence). V shed 4 bases, J shed 2 bases, and the junction held 3 bases outside the gene matches. The CDR3 runs to 16 residues. The CDR3 DNA reads as TGTGCCAGCAGCCGACTAGCGGGAGGACCCACAGATACGCAGTATTTT. Translated, it gives CASSRLAGGPTDTQYF.

The chain couples TRBV6-5 to TRBJ1-2, with 7 bases fitting TRBD1. From germline, CDR1 is MNHEY and CDR2 SVGAGI. V dropped 0 bases and J dropped 6; count of bases not matched to a gene: 10. The CDR3 is 16 residues long. This CDR3 reads CASSYSPTTGMDGYTF. The CDR3 nucleotides read TGTGCCAGCAGTTACTCACCGACGACAGGGATGGATGGCTACACCTTC.

J is TRBJ2-7 and V is TRBV29-1; weak D call: TRBD1 (5 bases). CDR3 size: 13 residues. From germline, CDR1 is SQVTM and CDR2 ANQGSEA. Trimming removed 6 bases from V and 2 bases from J, with 14 bases in between. The CDR3 region is CSVLDRLTYEQYF. In DNA, the CDR3 is TGCAGCGTCCTCGACAGATTAACCTACGAGCAGTACTTC.

The genes are TRBV4-3 and TRBJ2-1; 9 bases align to TRBD2. This CDR3 has 18 residues. In germline, CDR1 is LGHNA, CDR2 YSLEER. V shed 1 base, J shed 8 bases, and the junction held 15 bases outside the gene matches. The CDR3 DNA is TGCGCCAGCAGCCAAGGGGTCCCCCTAGCGGGATCTTCCTATGAGCAGTTCTTC. Its protein product is CASSQGVPLAGSSYEQFF.

This clone was recorded a few times. The chain joins TRBV24-1 to TRBJ2-1, with 9 bases fitting TRBD2. V lost 3 bases and J lost 6; bases outside the gene matches: 8. The CDR3 totals 16 residues. The germline CDR1 and CDR2 sequences are KGHDR and SFDVKD. The CDR3 here is CATSDLGAGGLNEQFF. The DNA for the CDR3 is TGTGCCACCAGTGATCTAGGGGCGGGAGGGCTCAATGAGCAGTTCTTC.

This clone was detected once. The CDR3 region is CASSQAGGWVEQYF. DNA for the CDR3: TGTGCCAGCAGCCAGGCAGGGGGCTGGGTCGAGCAGTACTTC. This chain connects TRBV7-9 to TRBJ2-7, with 8 bases identical to TRBD1. Germline V lookup: CDR1 SEHNR, CDR2 FQNEAQ (reference sequence). The CDR3 extends over 14 amino acids. V dropped 5 bases and J dropped 6; count of bases not matched to a gene: 9.

The chain is built from TRBV9 and TRBJ2-5; the D gene is possibly TRBD1 (6 bases). The CDR3 is made up of 14 amino acids. CDR1 is SGDLS and CDR2 is YYNGEE in the germline V gene. V was pared by 0 bases and J by 5 bases, with 11 bases between. This CDR3 is CASSVAQGMETQYF. CDR3 DNA sequence: TGTGCCAGCAGCGTAGCACAGGGAATGGAGACCCAGTACTTC.

This clone was seen only once. The chain employs TRBV5-3 and TRBJ2-5; 14 nucleotides align to TRBD2. TRBV5-3 carries the ORF label, with uncertain function. With 4 bases clipped from V and 5 bases from J, the junction kept 7 bases outside the gene matches. CDR3 length equals 16 residues. The DNA of the CDR3 is TGTGCCAGAAGCCTAGGACTAGCGGGAGGAAGTGAGACCCAGTACTTC. It translates to CARSLGLAGGSETQYF.

The chain uses TRBV20-1 and TRBJ2-2; TRBD2 matches at 7 bases. Germline lookup yields CDR1 DFQATT and CDR2 SNEGSKA (reference sequence). Trimming cost V 6 bases and J 5 bases; bases outside gene matches: 12. This CDR3 is built from 15 residues. CDR3 residues: CSASGAGKLTGELFF. Here the CDR3 DNA reads TGCAGTGCCAGTGGAGCGGGGAAACTAACCGGGGAGCTGTTTTTT.

This chain links TRBV7-2 with TRBJ2-1; TRBD2 aligns across 7 bases. Germline loops: CDR1 SGHTA, CDR2 FQGNSA. The CDR3 spans 15 residues. V was pared by 3 bases and J by 9 bases, with 11 bases of the junction left unmatched. The CDR3 region has the DNA TGTGCCAGCAGCTTTCTCGTTGGGAGGGTTGGTGAGCAGTTCTTC. It codes for CASSFLVGRVGEQFF.

This sequence joins TRBV11-3 and TRBJ2-3, with 7 bases matching TRBD2. The CDR3 consists of 16 residues. Germline loops: CDR1 SGHNT, CDR2 YENEEA. Trimming removed 6 bases from V and 0 bases from J; junction bases left unmatched: 9. As DNA, the CDR3 is TGTGCCAGCAGTATCTATAGCGGGCGAAGCACAGATACGCAGTATTTT. Translation: CASSIYSGRSTDTQYF. Together with reference TRBV11-3 and TRBJ2-3, the CDR3 gives the full variable domain: EAGVVQSPRYKIIEKKQPVAFWCNPISGHNTLYWYLQNLGQGPELLIRYENEEAVDDSQLPKDRFSAERLKGVDSTLKIQPAELGDSAVYLCASSIYSGRSTDTQYFGPGTRLTVL.

This clone was recorded a few times. The genes are TRBV21-1 and TRBJ1-4; the tabulated D call, TRBD1, remains unverified against the DNA. TRBV21-1 counts as a pseudogene. This CDR3 has 16 amino acids. The CDR3 DNA is TGTGCCAGCAGCAAGGGCGGACAGGGGCTTAATGAAAAACTGTTTTTT. This codes for CASSKGGQGLNEKLFF.

The chain has TRBV28 and TRBJ2-5; 7 bases agree with TRBD2. The trim removed 4 bases at V and 0 bases at J, leaving 5 bases unmatched. Germline values: CDR1 MDHEN, CDR2 SYDVKM. This CDR3 spans 15 amino acids. CDR3 nucleotides: TGTGCCAGCAGTTCCAGCGGGGTGTACCAAGAGACCCAGTACTTC. Its protein product is CASSSSGVYQETQYF. Together with reference TRBV28 and TRBJ2-5, the CDR3 gives the full variable domain: DVKVTQSSRYLVKRTGEKVFLECVQDMDHENMFWYRQDPGLGLRLIYFSYDVKMKEKGDIPEGYSVSREKKERFSLILESASTNQTSMYLCASSSSGVYQETQYFGPGTRLLVL.